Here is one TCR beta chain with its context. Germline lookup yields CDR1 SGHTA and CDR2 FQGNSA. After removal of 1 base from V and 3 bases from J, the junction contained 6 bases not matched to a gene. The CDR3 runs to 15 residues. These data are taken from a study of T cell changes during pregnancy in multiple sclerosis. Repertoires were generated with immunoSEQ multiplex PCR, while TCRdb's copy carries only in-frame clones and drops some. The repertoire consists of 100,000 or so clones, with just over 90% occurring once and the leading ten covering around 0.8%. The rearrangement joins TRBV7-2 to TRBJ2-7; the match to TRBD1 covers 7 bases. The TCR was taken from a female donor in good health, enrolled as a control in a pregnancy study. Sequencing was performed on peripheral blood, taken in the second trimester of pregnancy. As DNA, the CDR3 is TGTGCCAGCAGCTTAGAACCAGGGGGAAACTACGAGCAGTACTTC. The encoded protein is CASSLEPGGNYEQYF. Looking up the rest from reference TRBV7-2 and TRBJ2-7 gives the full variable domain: GAGVSQSPSNKVTEKGKDVELRCDPISGHTALYWYRQSLGQGLEFLIYFQGNSAPDKSGLPSDRFSAERTGGSVSTLTIQRTQQEDSAVYLCASSLEPGGNYEQYFGPGTRLTVT.